One sample yielded the 32 T cell receptor beta chains listed below, sequenced in a study of T cell responses to AZD1222 COVID-19 vaccine. Some clones are missing from TCRdb's copy, which holds only in-frame ones; the method was immunoSEQ multiplex PCR. The sample consists of some 99,000 clones, about nine tenths of them appearing once. The sequenced sample was peripheral blood, obtained 28 days after the second AZD1222 dose. The receptor source for this set is an adult who received the AZD1222 COVID-19 vaccine.

The rearrangement links TRBV11-2 to TRBJ2-1, with 12 bases that match TRBD2. This CDR3 is built from 14 residues. V dropped 5 bases and J dropped 7; count of bases not matched to a gene: 3. Germline V gene data show CDR1 as SGHAT and CDR2 as FQNNGV. Here the CDR3 reads CASSLAGGRNEQFF. As DNA, the CDR3 is TGTGCCAGCAGCCTAGCGGGAGGGCGAAATGAGCAGTTCTTC.

This chain links TRBV5-4 with TRBJ1-1; D is uncertain. From germline, CDR1 is SGHNT and CDR2 YYREEE (reference sequence). There are 15 residues in the CDR3. V was trimmed by 0 bases and J by 1 base, leaving 10 bases between them. CDR3 coding DNA: TGTGCCAGCAGCTTGGCCGAAACAGCGAACACTGAAGCTTTCTTT. It encodes CASSLAETANTEAFF. The full variable domain, its missing parts supplied by reference TRBV5-4 and TRBJ1-1, is ETGVTQSPTHLIKTRGQQVTLRCSSQSGHNTVSWYQQALGQGPQFIFQYYREEENGRGNFPPRFSGLQFPNYSSELNVNALELDDSALYLCASSLAETANTEAFFGQGTRLTVV.

The V call is TRBV2, the J call TRBJ2-5, with D perhaps assigned TRBD1 or TRBD2 (5 bases each). Germline V gives CDR1 SNHLY, CDR2 FYNNEI. Trimming shortened V by 7 bases and J by 5 bases, and 14 bases separated the two germline ends. The CDR3 has 13 residues. CDR3 loop: CASTRDQRETQYF. DNA for the CDR3: TGTGCCAGCACTAGGGACCAGCGGGAGACCCAGTACTTC.

The rearrangement uses TRBV19 and TRBJ1-1; 10 bases are a match to TRBD1. The CDR3 contains 16 residues. With V trimmed by 6 bases and J by 3 bases, 10 bases remained unmatched. CDR1 is LNHDA, CDR2 SQIVND, per germline (reference sequence). The CDR3 sequence is CASSRMTGGSDTEAFF. In nucleotides, the CDR3 is TGTGCCAGTAGCCGGATGACAGGGGGCTCGGACACTGAAGCTTTCTTT. Complete variable domain (other parts from reference TRBV19 and TRBJ1-1): DGGITQSPKYLFRKEGQNVTLSCEQNLNHDAMYWYRQDPGQGLRLIYYSQIVNDFQKGDIAEGYSVSREKKESFPLTVTSAQKNPTAFYLCASSRMTGGSDTEAFFGQGTRLTVV.

The chain has TRBV5-1 and TRBJ1-1, with D possibly matching TRBD1 (5 bases). The CDR3 covers 16 residues. Trimming took off 0 bases at V and 4 bases at J, with 16 bases between the two ends. Germline CDR1 is SGHRS and CDR2 is YFSETQ. Here the CDR3 reads CASSLARSQGGTEAFF. The CDR3 DNA sequence: TGCGCCAGCAGCTTGGCACGCAGCCAGGGTGGCACTGAAGCTTTCTTT.

This clone was seen a handful of times. The chain couples TRBV7-9 to TRBJ2-1; 8 bases line up with TRBD1. After removal of 8 bases from V and 1 base from J, the junction contained 10 bases not matched to a gene. CDR1 and CDR2 from the germline V gene are SEHNR and FQNEAQ (reference sequence). The CDR3 extends over 16 amino acids. The DNA for the CDR3 is TGTGCCAGCGGAGCGCAGGGGGCTGGATCCTACAATGAGCAGTTCTTC. This sequence encodes CASGAQGAGSYNEQFF. Full variable domain (rest looked up from reference TRBV7-9 and TRBJ2-1): DTGVSQNPRHKITKRGQNVTFRCDPISEHNRLYWYRQTLGQGPEFLTYFQNEAQLEKSRLLSDRFSAERPKGSFSTLEIQRTEQGDSAMYLCASGAQGAGSYNEQFFGPGTRLTVL.

This chain links TRBV6-6 with TRBJ1-6, with D uncertain. The CDR3 is 16 residues long. The V end lost 6 bases, the J end lost 5 bases, and 17 bases lay between the germline ends. The germline V gene encodes CDR1 MNHNY and CDR2 SVGAGI (reference sequence). CDR3 DNA sequence: TGTGCCAGCAGGCCCCACGAGGTGACTAATAATTCACCCCTCCACTTT. Residues: CASRPHEVTNNSPLHF.

The DNA for the CDR3 is TGTGCCAGCAGCTTAACTTCACTAGCGGTGAACACCGGGGAGCTGTTTTTT. Encoded protein: CASSLTSLAVNTGELFF. The J gene is TRBJ2-2, the V gene TRBV7-3, with 8 bases aligning to TRBD2. V was pared by 0 bases and J by 1 base, with 4 bases of the junction left unmatched. Germline CDR1 reads SGHTA; CDR2 reads FQGTGA. The CDR3 covers 17 residues.

CDR3 DNA sequence: TGTGCCAGCTCACCACCGTCGGGAGAAACCGGGGAGCTGTTTTTT. Protein product: CASSPPSGETGELFF. V and J are TRBV18 and TRBJ2-2; D is possibly TRBD2 (6 bases). V lost 0 bases and J lost 5, with 10 bases in between. Germline V CDR1 and CDR2: KGHSH, LQKENI. The CDR3 runs 15 residues.

This clone has only a few counts. The chain has TRBV25-1 and TRBJ1-4; D gene uncertain. Germline lookup yields CDR1 MGHDK and CDR2 SYGVNS. This CDR3 has 14 residues. Trimming left V 3 bases short and J 1 base short, with 6 bases between. The CDR3 reads CASSDDQTNEKLFF. The CDR3 coding sequence is TGTGCCAGCAGTGATGACCAAACTAATGAAAAACTGTTTTTT.

This clone was detected only once. The chain links TRBV7-2 to TRBJ1-2, with D tentatively TRBD1 (5 bases). CDR3 size: 13 residues. The V end lost 5 bases, the J end lost 4 bases, and 11 bases lay between the germline ends. Germline-derived CDR1 and CDR2 are SGHTA and FQGNSA. DNA for the CDR3: TGTGCCAGCAGCCCGGGACTGAGCTATGGCTACACCTTC. It yields the protein CASSPGLSYGYTF.

The J gene is TRBJ1-5, the V gene TRBV6-5; possibly TRBD1 for D (6 bases). The CDR3 is 16 residues long. Trimming shortened V by 0 bases and J by 11 bases, and 20 bases separated the two germline ends. The V gene's germline CDR1 is MNHEY and CDR2 SVGAGI. DNA of the CDR3: TGTGCCAGCAGTTACTCGATAAACAGGGCGTTGGAAGCCCAGCATTTT. It translates to CASSYSINRALEAQHF.

The chain carries TRBV5-1 and TRBJ2-1; 13 bases align to TRBD2. Germline V gene sequence: CDR1 SGHRS, CDR2 YFSETQ. The CDR3 runs to 15 residues. Germline trimming cut 3 bases from V and 7 bases from J; bases unmatched to any gene: 4. The DNA of the CDR3 is TGCGCCAGCAGCTGGACTAGCGGGAGAGGAAATGAGCAGTTCTTC. This gives the protein CASSWTSGRGNEQFF. The variable domain in full, with the rest retrieved from reference TRBV5-1 and TRBJ2-1, is KAGVTQTPRYLIKTRGQQVTLSCSPISGHRSVSWYQQTPGQGLQFLFEYFSETQRNKGNFPGRFSGRQFSNSRSEMNVSTLELGDSALYLCASSWTSGRGNEQFFGPGTRLTVL.

To note about this clone: In the same sample, other DNA sequences code for this CDR3. The chain uses TRBV18 and TRBJ1-1; D ambiguous. Germline CDR1 KGHSH, CDR2 LQKENI. Trimming took 2 bases from V and 5 from J, leaving 6 bases between them. This CDR3 has 12 residues. For the CDR3, the DNA is TGTGCCAGCTCACCAGAGGGAACTGAAGCTTTCTTT. As protein: CASSPEGTEAFF.

The J gene is TRBJ1-1, the V gene TRBV5-1; 9 bases agree with TRBD1. Trimming removed 2 bases from V and 8 bases from J; junction bases left unmatched: 10. This CDR3 contains 15 residues. CDR1 is SGHRS and CDR2 is YFSETQ in the germline V gene. CDR3: CASSFNSGQGSEAFF. The DNA for the CDR3 is TGCGCCAGCAGCTTCAACTCGGGACAGGGATCCGAAGCTTTCTTT.

V and J are TRBV6-5 and TRBJ1-5; no clear D. V dropped 4 bases and J dropped 6 bases, with 16 bases sitting between them. Germline values: CDR1 MNHEY, CDR2 SVGAGI. The CDR3 runs 15 residues. The CDR3 coding sequence is TGTGCCAGCAGTTTGAGGGTAGGGAGGCCTCAGCCCCAGCATTTT. This codes for CASSLRVGRPQPQHF.

The gene calls are TRBV30 and TRBJ2-2; D remains unclear. This CDR3 comprises 15 residues. Trimming took 4 bases from V and 0 from J, leaving 12 bases between them. Germline CDR1 GTSNPN, CDR2 SVGIG (reference sequence). The CDR3 protein is CAWMRGETNTGELFF. CDR3 nucleotide sequence: TGTGCCTGGATGAGAGGAGAGACGAACACCGGGGAGCTGTTTTTT.

The CDR3 DNA follows: TGTGCCTGGAGCAGCGGGACCTACGAGCAGTACTTC. This sequence encodes CAWSSGTYEQYF. This chain uses TRBV30 with TRBJ2-7, with TRBD2 matching over 7 bases. The junction had 1 base not matched to a gene; V was cut back by 3 bases and J by 2 bases. The CDR3 length is 12 residues. CDR1 is GTSNPN, CDR2 SVGIG, per germline (reference sequence).

The J gene is TRBJ1-2, the V gene TRBV19; D possibly corresponds to TRBD1 (5 bases). The V and J ends lost 3 bases and 8 bases respectively, with 19 bases between them. From germline, CDR1 is LNHDA and CDR2 SQIVND (reference sequence). This CDR3 has 15 amino acids. CDR3 loop: CASSIRGLGATGYTF. The CDR3 DNA follows: TGTGCCAGTAGTATTCGGGGCCTCGGTGCTACCGGCTACACCTTC.

The V gene is TRBV2, the J gene TRBJ2-1; possibly TRBD1 or TRBD2 for D (5 bases each). CDR3 size: 16 residues. Germline V gene lookup returns CDR1 SNHLY and CDR2 FYNNEI. Trimming removed 3 bases at V and 5 bases at J, with 17 bases between. CDR3 protein: CASSERRRDPNNEQFF. The DNA for the CDR3 is TGTGCCAGCAGTGAGCGCCGCCGGGACCCGAACAATGAGCAGTTCTTC.

The rearrangement joins TRBV5-1 to TRBJ2-2, with 11 bases lining up with TRBD2. The junction had 6 bases not matched to a gene; V was cut back by 5 bases and J by 6 bases. This CDR3 region has 15 residues. CDR1 and CDR2 from the germline V gene are SGHRS and YFSETQ. CDR3: CASRETSGNPGELFF. The CDR3 nucleotides are TGCGCCAGCAGAGAGACTAGCGGGAATCCCGGGGAGCTGTTTTTT.

The V call is TRBV7-7, the J call TRBJ2-1; the match to TRBD2 covers 10 bases. V lost 3 bases to trimming and J lost 7 bases; unmatched junction nucleotides: 9. This CDR3 has 16 amino acids. Per the germline V gene, CDR1 is SSHAT and CDR2 is FNYEAQ (reference sequence). CDR3 loop: CASSLGSGRVGNEQFF. CDR3 DNA: TGTGCCAGCAGCTTGGGGAGCGGGAGGGTTGGGAATGAGCAGTTCTTC.

The chain uses TRBV7-7 and TRBJ2-7, with a possible D match to TRBD2 (5 bases). The CDR3 sequence is 18 residues long. Trimming shortened V by 2 bases and J by 3 bases, and 23 bases separated the two germline ends. CDR1 is SSHAT and CDR2 is FNYEAQ in the germline V gene (reference sequence). CDR3 DNA: TGTGCCAGCAGCTTAAGAGGTAGCGCGAGGGTTTTGGGCTACGAGCAGTACTTC. This codes for CASSLRGSARVLGYEQYF.

In this sample, this clone turned up once. The CDR3 reads CASSPNAGQAEQYF. Here the CDR3 DNA reads TGTGCCAGCAGCCCTAACGCCGGACAGGCCGAGCAGTACTTC. The chain recombines TRBV7-9 with TRBJ2-7; 7 bases fit TRBD1. Trimming at V came to 5 bases and at J to 6 bases, leaving 10 bases not matched to a gene. This CDR3 has 14 residues. The germline V gene has CDR1 SEHNR and CDR2 FQNEAQ (reference sequence).

The genes are TRBV2 and TRBJ2-3; 8 bases match TRBD2. Germline values: CDR1 SNHLY, CDR2 FYNNEI. CDR3 length: 15 residues. After removal of 4 bases from V and 2 bases from J, the junction contained 5 bases not matched to a gene. CDR3 sequence: CASSATSENTDTQYF. The DNA for the CDR3 is TGTGCCAGCAGTGCGACTAGCGAGAACACAGATACGCAGTATTTT.

This chain links TRBV28 with TRBJ2-7; tentatively, D is TRBD2 (5 bases). Germline CDR1 reads MDHEN; CDR2 reads SYDVKM. V was shortened by 6 bases and J by 3 bases, with 15 bases between the two germline ends. This CDR3 spans 14 amino acids. In nucleotides, the CDR3 is TGTGCCAGCAGAACCCCCGGAGGCCTCTACGAGCAGTACTTC. It codes for CASRTPGGLYEQYF.

This chain connects TRBV4-1 to TRBJ1-2, with 9 bases that match TRBD1. CDR1 is MGHRA and CDR2 is YSYEKL in the germline V gene. There are 15 residues in the CDR3. The ends lost 4 bases at V and 7 bases at J; junction bases unmatched: 10. For the CDR3, the DNA is TGCGCCAGCAGCCTCCATCGGGGACAGGGCCGTGGCTACACCTTC. Protein sequence: CASSLHRGQGRGYTF.

A single count supports this clone. The CDR3 DNA is TGTGCCAGCAGCCAAGGATGGGACAGGGAAAAGGGCTACACCTTC. Protein product: CASSQGWDREKGYTF. V is TRBV3-1 (or the pseudogene TRBV3-2) and J is TRBJ1-2; 9 bases match TRBD1. The junction had 8 bases not matched to a gene; V was cut back by 1 base and J by 8 bases. This CDR3 has 15 amino acids. The V gene's germline CDR1 is LGHDT and CDR2 YNNKEL (reference sequence).

In DNA form, the CDR3 reads TGTGCCAGCAGCGAGACCAGGGCCACTGAAGCTTTCTTT. Translating gives CASSETRATEAFF. The chain is built from TRBV6-5 and TRBJ1-1, with TRBD1 as a possible D gene (5 bases). Trimming shortened V by 6 bases and J by 4 bases, and 12 bases separated the two germline ends. The CDR3 runs to 13 residues. CDR1 and CDR2 from the germline V gene are MNHEY and SVGAGI.

J is TRBJ1-5 and V is TRBV28, with a tentative D call TRBD1 (5 bases). CDR1 is MDHEN, CDR2 SYDVKM, per germline. The CDR3 loop spans 15 amino acids. Trimming left V 3 bases short and J 7 bases short, with 16 bases between. The CDR3 nucleotides are TGTGCCAGCAGTTTCCAAGGGGTCCTGAGACAGCCCCAGCATTTT. Translating gives CASSFQGVLRQPQHF.

A few counts support this clone. The chain uses TRBV7-2 and TRBJ2-1, with 14 bases identical to TRBD2. The V gene's germline CDR1 is SGHTA and CDR2 FQGNSA. This CDR3 spans 15 amino acids. J was trimmed by 4 bases and V by 4 bases; bases with no gene match: 0. This CDR3 reads CASSWTSGRYNEQFF. DNA of the CDR3: TGTGCCAGCAGCTGGACTAGCGGGAGGTACAATGAGCAGTTCTTC.

The chain joins TRBV4-1 to TRBJ2-7; 7 bases line up with TRBD1. V shed 1 base and J 7 bases; nucleotides not matched to a gene: 13. This CDR3 has 16 amino acids. Per germline, CDR1 MGHRA and CDR2 YSYEKL. The chain's CDR3 is CASSQAIRQGFGEQYF. In DNA, the CDR3 is TGCGCCAGCAGCCAAGCTATAAGACAGGGTTTTGGGGAGCAGTACTTC.